The entry below describes one T cell receptor (beta chain). Its antigen has not been determined. No quality values exist for individual bases; no much larger clone is one base distant. The CDR3 measures 15 amino acids from cysteine to phenylalanine. Kept here is only the CDR3 DNA, which spans 45 bases and is read in frame from base 1. V is clipped by 0 bases and J by 5 bases, and the sequence between their germline boundaries is 10 bases long. As encoded in the germline V gene, CDR1 is ENHRY while CDR2 is SYGVKD. In the paper's terms, the time point label means: newly diagnosed GD, antithyroid drugs for less than 3 months. RNA was extracted from PBMCs in TRIzol for both TCR sequencing and RNA sequencing. The diagnosis of Graves' disease followed American Thyroid Association guidelines. Recruitment of patients was carried out at an endocrinology department in Xi'an, China. From each patient, approximately 10 milliliters of peripheral blood was collected into an EDTA anticoagulant tube. PBMCs were isolated by Ficoll Paque Plus density gradient separation without further T cell sorting. An Agilent 2100 Bioanalyzer and agarose gel were used to assess RNA quality, and a NanoDrop 2000 was used to measure RNA concentration.

The data derive from a study of regulatory T cells in long-lasting Graves disease (TCRdb year 2021). Background on the whole study: In the newly diagnosed Graves' disease group, patients had been taking antithyroid drugs for less than 3 months. Persistent Graves' disease patients were compared with newly diagnosed Graves' disease patients by peripheral blood TCR sequencing and RNA sequencing. The study was registered as a clinical trial and conducted in China. TCR sequencing covered some 13 persistent and roughly 20 newly diagnosed Graves' disease patients, some 33 samples in total.

Receptors were amplified or captured by multiplex PCR. Sequenced on an Illumina HiSeq 4000. CDR3 regions were amplified by Arm-PCR with iRepertoire HTBI primers to construct TCR beta libraries. PCR products were gel purified before sequencing. As for how the authors treated the data: Gene usage analysis of CDR3 amino acid clonotypes relied on the roughly 67 TRBV and 14 TRBJ segments identified across samples. COPE and FqMerger were used to merge filtered high-quality paired reads into contigs. BLAST was used to align contigs to IMGT TRBV, TRBD and TRBJ reference genes, and CDR3 was defined according to IMGT. Any clonotype with a frequency above 0.1% was classified as a highly expanded clone. Repertoire diversity was measured by Shannon entropy, and V-J evenness by the Gini coefficient. A clonotype was considered public if more than one individual shared it. TCRdb reprocessing: public reads trimmed at Q25 with fastp, clones called with MiXCR, in-frame beta chains kept. CDR3 protein duplicates are merged, each entry listing the most common genes and DNA. The authors' filters were not applied to this entry. Within this sample are approximately 480,000 distinct CDR3 sequences, with 15% to 20% of them counted one time only. The ten biggest clones cover 12% of the sample.

Findings and caveats that apply to the study as a whole: More public clonotypes were shared among persistent patients (under 3,000) than among newly diagnosed patients (roughly 1,000). Persistent Graves' disease patients showed lower TCR Shannon entropy and fewer highly expanded clones than newly diagnosed patients, suggesting clonal expansion. The study examined only peripheral blood because the primary lesion, thyroid tissue, could not be accessed. TRBV28, TRBJ1-2 and TRBJ2-5 were preferentially used in persistent disease, while TRBV20-1 and TRBJ2-1 were favored in newly diagnosed disease. Only the TCR beta chain was sequenced and analyzed. The authors acknowledged the small sample size as a limitation that may reduce accuracy.

Another study also made use of these data, one on T cells in Graves' hyperthyroidism and ophthalmopathy. The other study reports the following: Graves' hyperthyroidism was defined as stable when no progression to ophthalmopathy occurred over 18 months of follow-up. Hyperthyroidism patients were newly diagnosed, with disease duration under 2 months, and aged 18 to 65 years. Patients with uncontrolled infections, other autoimmune diseases, pregnancy or lactation were excluded. Diagnoses were established on the basis of clinical symptoms, serum thyroxine and TRAb, thyroid ultrasound, and orbital computed tomography. The first round of RT-PCR for the TCR CDR3 was performed with the HTBI primer set and the Qiagen OneStep RT-PCR kit. Most expanded thyroid clonotypes (frequency above 0.001) were also found in blood, which suggests that blood repertoires may mirror thyroid immune responses. In cross-validation, a model built on a 13 V-J signature told ophthalmopathy apart from stable hyperthyroidism with under 90% sensitivity and about 81% specificity, and in testing the same model reached 80%/75%. During validation, the model predicted progression to ophthalmopathy a median of approximately 7 months ahead of onset, with around 70% sensitivity and 72% to 80% specificity. TCR V-J signatures able to tell the groups apart were searched for in a discovery cohort of approximately 95 patients, of whom more than 40 had Graves' ophthalmopathy and about 60 had stable Graves' hyperthyroidism. An independent validation cohort of fewer than 20 hyperthyroidism patients and 17 patients who later progressed to ophthalmopathy tested prospective prediction of ophthalmopathy. The 95 to 100 discovery patients were randomly split 7:3 into training and test sets. The study also compared thyroid tissue and blood T-cell repertoires from more than five Graves' hyperthyroidism patients. Once sampling was done, hyperthyroidism patients were given methimazole at a starting dose of 30 mg daily, whereas ophthalmopathy patients were given high-dose intravenous methylprednisolone. The libraries were constructed in a second round of multiplex PCR and then size-selected and purified. The libraries were sequenced on an Illumina HiSeq2000 using paired-end 100 bp reads. SOAPnuke was used to process the raw data, with reads discarded if the reads contained adapters or uncalled bases, had a mean Phred below 15, or lacked an exact constant-primer or identifier match. COPE v1.2.5 was used to merge the high-quality paired reads, and each unique nucleotide sequence was defined as a clonotype. MiTCR v1.1 was used to align clonotypes to the IMGT TRBV, TRBD and TRBJ reference segments. The analysis included only V-J combinations with a frequency above 0.0001, which together covered over 98% of the repertoires. The TCS score was defined as F50 (clonal expansion) divided by E x V (chaos), with BLOSUM62-based TCRdist calculated between CDR3 peptides within each V-J. Welch's t-statistics and random forest reduced fewer than 600 V-J features to roughly 13, which were used in a naive Bayes classifier (R e1071). Sample size was not statistically predetermined, and investigators were not blinded to group allocation. The paper describes TCR Vbeta CDR3 sequencing of 140 or so peripheral blood samples, made up of 43 ophthalmopathy patients, 70 to 80 hyperthyroidism patients and 17 progressor patients.

The TCR sequence derives from a man in his forties with Graves disease. Donor details come from another sample of the same person, matched by shared clones. Here the chain combines TRBV10-3 and TRBJ1-4; a tentative D match to TRBD1 spans 5 bases. The material was peripheral blood mononuclear cells (PBMCs), obtained at new diagnosis, from a patient treated with antithyroid drugs. CDR3 loop: CAISESPGPNEKLFF. The bases are TGTGCCATCAGTGAGTCGCCAGGGCCAAATGAAAAACTGTTTTTT.